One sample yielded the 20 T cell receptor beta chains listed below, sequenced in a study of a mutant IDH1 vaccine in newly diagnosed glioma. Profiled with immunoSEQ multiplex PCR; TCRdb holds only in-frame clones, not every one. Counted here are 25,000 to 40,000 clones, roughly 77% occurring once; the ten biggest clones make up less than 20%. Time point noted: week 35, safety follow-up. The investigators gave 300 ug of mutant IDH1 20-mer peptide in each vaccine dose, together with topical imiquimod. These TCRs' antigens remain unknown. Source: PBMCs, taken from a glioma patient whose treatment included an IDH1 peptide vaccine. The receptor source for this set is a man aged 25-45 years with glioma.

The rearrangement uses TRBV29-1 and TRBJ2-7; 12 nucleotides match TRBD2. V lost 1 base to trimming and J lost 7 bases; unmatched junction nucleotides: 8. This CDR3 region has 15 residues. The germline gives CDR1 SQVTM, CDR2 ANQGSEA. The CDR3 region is CSVEGSLAGGREQYF. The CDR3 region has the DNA TGCAGCGTTGAAGGTTCACTAGCGGGAGGAAGGGAGCAGTACTTC.

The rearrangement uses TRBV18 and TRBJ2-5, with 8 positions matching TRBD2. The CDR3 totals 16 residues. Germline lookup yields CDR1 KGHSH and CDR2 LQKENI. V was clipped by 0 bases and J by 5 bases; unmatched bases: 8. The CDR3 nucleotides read TGTGCCAGCTCACCACCAGTTAGCGGGATGCAGGAGACCCAGTACTTC. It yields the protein CASSPPVSGMQETQYF.

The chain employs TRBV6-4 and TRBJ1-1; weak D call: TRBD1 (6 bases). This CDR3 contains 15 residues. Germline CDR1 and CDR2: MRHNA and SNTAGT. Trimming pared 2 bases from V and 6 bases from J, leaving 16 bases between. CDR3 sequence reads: CASSDRGALGAEAFF. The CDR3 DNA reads TGTGCCAGCAGTGACAGGGGGGCCCTGGGCGCTGAAGCTTTCTTT.

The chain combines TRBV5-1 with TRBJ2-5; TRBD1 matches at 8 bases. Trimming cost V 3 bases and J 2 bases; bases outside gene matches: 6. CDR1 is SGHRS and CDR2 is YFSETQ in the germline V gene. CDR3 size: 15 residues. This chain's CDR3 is CASSSRQGQQETQYF. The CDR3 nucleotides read TGCGCCAGCAGCTCACGACAGGGGCAACAAGAGACCCAGTACTTC.

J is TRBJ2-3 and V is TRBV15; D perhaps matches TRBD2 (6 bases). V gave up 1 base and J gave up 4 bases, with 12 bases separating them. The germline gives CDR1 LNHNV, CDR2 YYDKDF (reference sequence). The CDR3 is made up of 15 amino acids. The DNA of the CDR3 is TGTGCCACCAGCAGAGTAGGAGGGGTGCCAGATACGCAGTATTTT. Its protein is CATSRVGGVPDTQYF.

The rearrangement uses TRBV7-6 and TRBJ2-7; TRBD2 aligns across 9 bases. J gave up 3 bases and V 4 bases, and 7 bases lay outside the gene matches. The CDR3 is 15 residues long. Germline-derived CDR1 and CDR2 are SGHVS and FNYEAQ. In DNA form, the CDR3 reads TGTGCCAGCAGCTCGGGACTAGCAATACACTACGAGCAGTACTTC. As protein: CASSSGLAIHYEQYF.

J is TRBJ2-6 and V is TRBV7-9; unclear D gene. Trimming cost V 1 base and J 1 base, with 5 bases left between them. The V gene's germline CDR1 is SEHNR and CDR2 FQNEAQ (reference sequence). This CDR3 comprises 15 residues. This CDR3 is CASSLEASGANVLTF. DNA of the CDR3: TGTGCCAGCAGCTTAGAAGCTTCTGGGGCCAACGTCCTGACTTTC.

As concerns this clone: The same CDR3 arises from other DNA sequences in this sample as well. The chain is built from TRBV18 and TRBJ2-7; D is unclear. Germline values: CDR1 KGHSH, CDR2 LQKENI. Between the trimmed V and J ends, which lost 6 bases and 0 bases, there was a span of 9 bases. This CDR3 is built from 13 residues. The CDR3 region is CASSGGSSYEQYF. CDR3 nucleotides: TGTGCCAGCTCGGGTGGTAGCTCCTACGAGCAGTACTTC.

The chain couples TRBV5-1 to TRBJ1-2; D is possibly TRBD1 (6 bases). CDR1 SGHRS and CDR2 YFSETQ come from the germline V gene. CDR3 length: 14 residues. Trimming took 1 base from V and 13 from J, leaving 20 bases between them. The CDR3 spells CASSLTPGHPPSTF. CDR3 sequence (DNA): TGCGCCAGCAGCTTGACTCCGGGACACCCTCCTAGCACCTTC.

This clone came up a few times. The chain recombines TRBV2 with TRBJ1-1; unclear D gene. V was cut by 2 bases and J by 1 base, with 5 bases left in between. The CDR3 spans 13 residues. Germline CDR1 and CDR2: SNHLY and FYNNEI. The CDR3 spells CASSEWENTEAFF. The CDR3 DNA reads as TGTGCCAGCAGTGAATGGGAGAACACTGAAGCTTTCTTT.

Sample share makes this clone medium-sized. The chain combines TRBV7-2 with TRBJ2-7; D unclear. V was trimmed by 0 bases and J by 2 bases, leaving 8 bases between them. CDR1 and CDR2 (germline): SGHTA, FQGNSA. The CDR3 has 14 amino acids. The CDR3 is CASSLASRTYEQYF. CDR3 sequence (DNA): TGTGCCAGCAGCTTAGCTTCCAGGACCTACGAGCAGTACTTC.

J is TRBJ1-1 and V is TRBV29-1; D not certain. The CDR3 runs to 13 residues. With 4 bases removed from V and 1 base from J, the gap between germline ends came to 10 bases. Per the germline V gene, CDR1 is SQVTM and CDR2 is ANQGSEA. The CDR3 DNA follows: TGCAGCGTTGGAAGAGGCAAGAACACTGAAGCTTTCTTT. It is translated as CSVGRGKNTEAFF.

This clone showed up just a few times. The CDR3 DNA follows: TGTGCCAGCACCAGGACAGCGGGAGAGCAGTACTTC. This gives the protein CASTRTAGEQYF. The J gene is TRBJ2-7, the V gene TRBV6-5, with D maybe TRBD2 (7 bases). The V gene lost 7 bases and the J gene lost 7 bases, with 14 bases spanning the gap. Germline V gene lookup returns CDR1 MNHEY and CDR2 SVGAGI. The CDR3 has 12 amino acids.

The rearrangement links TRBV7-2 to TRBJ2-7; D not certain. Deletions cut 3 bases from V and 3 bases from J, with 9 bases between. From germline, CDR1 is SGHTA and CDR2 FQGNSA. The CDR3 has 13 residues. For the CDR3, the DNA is TGTGCCAGCAGCTTTACAAGCAGCTACGAGCAGTACTTC. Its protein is CASSFTSSYEQYF.

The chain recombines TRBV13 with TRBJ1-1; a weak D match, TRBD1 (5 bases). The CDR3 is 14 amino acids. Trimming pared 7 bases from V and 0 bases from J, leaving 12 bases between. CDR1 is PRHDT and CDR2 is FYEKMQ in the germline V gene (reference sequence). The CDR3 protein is CASMTRVLNTEAFF. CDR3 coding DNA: TGTGCCAGCATGACCAGGGTCCTGAACACTGAAGCTTTCTTT.

The CDR3 bases are TGTGCCAGCTCACGACCCGGGACAGGGGTCTACGAGCAGTACTTC. It codes for CASSRPGTGVYEQYF. The chain has TRBV18 and TRBJ2-7, with TRBD1 identical over 10 bases. CDR1 and CDR2 from the germline V gene are KGHSH and LQKENI. V lost 4 bases, J lost 3 bases, and 6 bases stayed unmatched. This CDR3 is 15 amino acids long.

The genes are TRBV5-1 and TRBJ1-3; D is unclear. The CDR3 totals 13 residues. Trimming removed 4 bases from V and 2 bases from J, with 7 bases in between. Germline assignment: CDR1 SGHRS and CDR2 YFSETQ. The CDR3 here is CASSLVPGNTIYF. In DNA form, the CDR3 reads TGCGCCAGCAGCCTAGTGCCTGGAAACACCATATATTTT.

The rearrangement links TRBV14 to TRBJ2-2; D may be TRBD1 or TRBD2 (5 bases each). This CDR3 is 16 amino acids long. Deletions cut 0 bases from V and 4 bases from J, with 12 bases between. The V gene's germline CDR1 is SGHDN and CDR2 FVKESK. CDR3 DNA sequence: TGTGCCAGCAGCCAAGATCGGGGCACCCTCACCGGGGAGCTGTTTTTT. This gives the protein CASSQDRGTLTGELFF. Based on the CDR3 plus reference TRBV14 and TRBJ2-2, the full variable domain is EAGVTQFPSHSVIEKGQTVTLRCDPISGHDNLYWYRRVMGKEIKFLLHFVKESKQDESGMPNNRFLAERTGGTYSTLKVQPAELEDSGVYFCASSQDRGTLTGELFFGEGSRLTVL.

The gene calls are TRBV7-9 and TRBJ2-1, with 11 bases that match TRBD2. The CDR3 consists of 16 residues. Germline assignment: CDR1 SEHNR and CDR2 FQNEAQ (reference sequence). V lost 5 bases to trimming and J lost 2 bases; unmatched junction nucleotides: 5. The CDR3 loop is CASSLSLAGAYNEQFF. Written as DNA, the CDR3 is TGTGCCAGCAGCCTCTCACTAGCGGGGGCCTACAATGAGCAGTTCTTC.

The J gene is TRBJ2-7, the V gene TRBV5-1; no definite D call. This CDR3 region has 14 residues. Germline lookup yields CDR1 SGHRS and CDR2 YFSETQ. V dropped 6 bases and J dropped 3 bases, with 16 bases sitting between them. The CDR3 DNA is TGCGCCAGCACCCCTGCCAGGAACGACTACGAGCAGTACTTC. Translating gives CASTPARNDYEQYF. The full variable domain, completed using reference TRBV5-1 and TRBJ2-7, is KAGVTQTPRYLIKTRGQQVTLSCSPISGHRSVSWYQQTPGQGLQFLFEYFSETQRNKGNFPGRFSGRQFSNSRSEMNVSTLELGDSALYLCASTPARNDYEQYFGPGTRLTVT.